This T cell receptor (beta chain) was captured in a study of identical twins. CDR3 length equals 15 residues. Germline values: CDR1 LGHNA, CDR2 YSLEER. Trimming shortened V by 2 bases and J by 1 base, and 12 bases separated the two germline ends. Study-level findings and limits: Insertion counts were lower in abundant cord blood beta clonotypes, a trend that memory repertoires did not show. For out-of-frame alpha sequences shared by twins, low generation probability was in excess. Models came in too low on out-of-frame TCR alpha sharing in monozygotic twins.

There are a few counts of this clonotype. The antigen remains unidentified. Unique molecular identifiers were present on the cDNA, and a universal primer site came from template switching. TCRdb processed the 5' RACE reads anew with MiXCR; each CDR3 protein has one entry. The sample holds under 350,000 distinct CDR3 sequences, roughly 10% seen once. These same records also appear under a second study, on yellow fever vaccine responses in identical twins.

The J gene is TRBJ2-7, the V gene TRBV4-3, with unresolved D. The material sequenced was CD8+ T cells sorted from blood. This TCR was recovered from a woman in her late teens or twenties in good health. The CDR3 DNA follows: TGCGCCAGCAGCCAATATCGAGAGCCGTCCTACGAGCAGTACTTC. This codes for CASSQYREPSYEQYF.